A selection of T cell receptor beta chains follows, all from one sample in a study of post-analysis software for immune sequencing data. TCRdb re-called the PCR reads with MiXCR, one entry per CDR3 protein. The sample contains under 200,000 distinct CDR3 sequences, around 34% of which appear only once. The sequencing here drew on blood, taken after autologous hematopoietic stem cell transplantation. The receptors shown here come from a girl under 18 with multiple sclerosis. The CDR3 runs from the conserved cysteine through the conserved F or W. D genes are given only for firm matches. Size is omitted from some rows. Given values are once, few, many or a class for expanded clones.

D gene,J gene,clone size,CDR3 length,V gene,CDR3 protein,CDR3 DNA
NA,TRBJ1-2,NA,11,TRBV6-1,CASSVGAGYTF,TGTGCCAGCAGTGTAGGGGCTGGCTACACCTTC
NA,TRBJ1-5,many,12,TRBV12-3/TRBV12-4,CASSFGEEPQHF,TGTGCCAGCAGTTTTGGGGAAGAACCCCAGCATTTT
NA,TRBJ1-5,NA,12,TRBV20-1,CSSRTRHQPQHF,TGCAGCTCCCGGACTCGGCATCAGCCCCAGCATTTT
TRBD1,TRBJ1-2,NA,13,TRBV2,CASRGQGIYGYTF,TGTGCCAGCAGGGGACAGGGGATCTATGGCTACACCTTC
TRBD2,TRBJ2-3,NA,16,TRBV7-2,CASSLSSGRRSDTQYF,TGTGCCAGCAGCTTGAGTAGCGGGAGGAGGTCAGATACGCAGTATTTT
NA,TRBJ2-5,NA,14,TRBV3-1,CASSQDIARETQYF,TGTGCCAGCAGCCAAGATATTGCAAGAGAGACCCAGTACTTC
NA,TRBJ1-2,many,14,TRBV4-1,CASSPGQFNYGYTF,TGCGCCAGCAGCCCTGGACAGTTTAACTATGGCTACACCTTC
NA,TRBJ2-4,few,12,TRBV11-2,CASSLGLLIQYF,TGTGCCAGCAGCTTAGGGCTACTCATTCAGTACTTC
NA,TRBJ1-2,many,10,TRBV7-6,CASSLYGYTF,TGTGCCAGCAGCCTCTATGGCTACACCTTC
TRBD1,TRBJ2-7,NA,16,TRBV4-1,CASSQDAGQGASEQYF,TGCGCCAGCAGCCAAGACGCGGGACAGGGGGCGTCCGAGCAGTACTTC
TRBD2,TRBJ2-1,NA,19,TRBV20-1,CSASKPGLARVKGYNEQFF,TGCAGTGCTAGCAAACCTGGACTAGCGAGAGTGAAAGGCTACAATGAGCAGTTCTTC
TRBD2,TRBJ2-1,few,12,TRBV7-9,CASRREGQEQFF,TGTGCCAGCAGGCGGGAGGGCCAGGAGCAGTTCTTC
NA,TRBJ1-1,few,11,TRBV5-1,CASSIGAEAFF,TGCGCCAGCAGCATAGGCGCTGAAGCTTTCTTT
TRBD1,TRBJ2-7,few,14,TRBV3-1,CASSLGTGGNEQYF,TGTGCCAGCAGTTTGGGGACAGGGGGAAACGAGCAGTACTTC
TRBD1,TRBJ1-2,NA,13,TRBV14,CASSYRGSYGYTF,TGTGCCAGCAGTTACAGGGGAAGTTATGGCTACACCTTC
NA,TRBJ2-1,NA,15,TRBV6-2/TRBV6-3,CASSTVKGLSNEQFF,TGTGCCAGCAGCACCGTGAAGGGGTTAAGCAATGAGCAGTTCTTC
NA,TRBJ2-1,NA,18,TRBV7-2,CASSPRVGALSGYNGQFF,TGTGCCAGCAGCCCCCGGGTGGGAGCGCTTTCGGGCTACAATGGGCAGTTCTTC
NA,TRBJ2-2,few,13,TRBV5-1,CASQTQNTGELFF,TGCGCCAGCCAGACTCAGAACACCGGGGAGCTGTTTTTT
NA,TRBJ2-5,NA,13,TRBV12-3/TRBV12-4,CASSFRSQETQYF,TGTGCCAGCAGTTTCCGATCGCAAGAGACCCAGTACTTC
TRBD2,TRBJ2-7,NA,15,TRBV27,CASRVAGAPPYEQYF,TGTGCCAGCAGGGTAGCGGGGGCCCCCCCCTACGAGCAGTACTTC
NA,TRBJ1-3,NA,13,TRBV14,CASSQDFGNTIYF,TGTGCCAGCAGCCAAGATTTTGGAAACACCATATATTTT
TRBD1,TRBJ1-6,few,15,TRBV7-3,CASSLGGQDNSPLHF,TGTGCCAGCAGCTTAGGTGGACAGGATAATTCACCCCTCCACTTT
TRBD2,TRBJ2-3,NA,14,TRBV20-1,CSAVGLAGTDTQYF,TGCAGTGCTGTGGGTCTAGCGGGCACAGATACGCAGTATTTT
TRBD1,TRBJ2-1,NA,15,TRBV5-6,CASGWTGDDYNEQFF,TGTGCCAGCGGCTGGACAGGGGATGATTACAATGAGCAGTTCTTC
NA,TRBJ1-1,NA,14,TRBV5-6,CASSWGGLNTEAFF,TGTGCCAGCAGCTGGGGGGGCTTGAACACTGAAGCTTTCTTT
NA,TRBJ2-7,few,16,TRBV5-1,CASSPPLDSPLNEQYF,TGCGCCAGCAGCCCCCCCCTGGACAGTCCTCTGAACGAGCAGTACTTC
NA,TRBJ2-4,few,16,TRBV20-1,CSARESQDWSKNIQYF,TGCAGTGCTAGGGAATCACAGGACTGGTCCAAAAACATTCAGTACTTC
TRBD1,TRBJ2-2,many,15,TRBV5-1,CASSPSRQGIGELFF,TGCGCCAGCAGCCCCTCACGACAGGGGATCGGGGAGCTGTTTTTT
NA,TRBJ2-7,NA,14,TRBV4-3,CASLGETSHPEQYF,TGCGCCAGCCTCGGGGAAACTAGCCACCCCGAGCAGTACTTC
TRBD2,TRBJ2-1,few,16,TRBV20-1,CSARQPGLAGEREQFF,TGCAGTGCTAGACAACCGGGACTAGCGGGAGAGCGTGAGCAGTTCTTC
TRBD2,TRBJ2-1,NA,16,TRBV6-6,CASSSRGGEGRNEQFF,TGTGCCAGCAGTTCCCGTGGGGGGGAGGGCCGGAATGAGCAGTTCTTC
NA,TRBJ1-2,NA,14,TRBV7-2,CASSLGTDFYGYTF,TGTGCCAGCAGCTTAGGGACAGACTTTTATGGCTACACCTTC
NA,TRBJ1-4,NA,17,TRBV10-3,CAISESYGDTSNEKLFF,TGTGCCATCAGTGAGTCGTATGGGGACACTAGTAATGAAAAACTGTTTTTT
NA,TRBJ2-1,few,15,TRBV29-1,CSVRLEDSSYNEQFF,TGCAGCGTGCGACTAGAGGATAGCTCCTACAATGAGCAGTTCTTC
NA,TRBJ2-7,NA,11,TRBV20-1,CSAGESYEQYF,TGCAGTGCGGGGGAATCCTACGAGCAGTACTTC
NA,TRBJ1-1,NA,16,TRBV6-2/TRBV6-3,CAGSGRFGTVNTEAFF,TGTGCCGGCAGTGGTCGGTTCGGGACGGTGAACACTGAAGCTTTCTTT
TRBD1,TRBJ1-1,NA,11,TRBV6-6,CASSTQGAAFF,TGTGCCAGCAGTACACAGGGGGCGGCTTTCTTT
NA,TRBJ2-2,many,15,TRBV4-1,CASSQDQGTTGELFF,TGCGCCAGCAGCCAAGACCAGGGAACCACCGGGGAGCTGTTTTTT
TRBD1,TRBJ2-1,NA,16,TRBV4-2,CASSQTGTGGSDEQFF,TGTGCCAGCAGCCAAACCGGGACAGGGGGCTCGGATGAGCAGTTCTTC
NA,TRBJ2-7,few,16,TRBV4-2,CASSQDPSGSPYEQYF,TGTGCCAGCAGCCAAGACCCCAGCGGGTCCCCCTACGAGCAGTACTTC
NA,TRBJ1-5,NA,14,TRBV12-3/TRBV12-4,CVSSFGGVNQPQHF,TGTGTCAGCAGTTTTGGAGGGGTAAATCAGCCCCAGCATTTT
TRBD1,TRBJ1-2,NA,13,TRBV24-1,CATSEGGSYGYTF,TGTGCCACCAGTGAAGGGGGCTCCTATGGCTACACCTTC
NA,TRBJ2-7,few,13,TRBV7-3,CASSRDSNYEQYF,TGTGCCAGCAGCCGGGACTCTAACTACGAGCAGTACTTC
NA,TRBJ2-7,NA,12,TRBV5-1,CASSLAGDEQYF,TGCGCCAGCAGCTTGGCCGGGGACGAGCAGTACTTC
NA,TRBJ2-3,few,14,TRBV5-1,CASSLEGAGGTQYF,TGCGCCAGCAGCTTGGAAGGGGCAGGCGGTACGCAGTATTTT
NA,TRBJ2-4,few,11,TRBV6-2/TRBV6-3,CASTTKNIQYF,TGTGCCAGCACGACCAAAAACATTCAGTACTTC
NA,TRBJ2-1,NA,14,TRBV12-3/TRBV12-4,CASTLRNPYNEQFF,TGTGCCAGCACCCTCCGGAACCCCTACAATGAGCAGTTCTTC
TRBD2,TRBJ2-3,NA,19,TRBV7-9,CASGAGLADRKRSTDTQYF,TGTGCCAGCGGGGCCGGACTAGCGGATCGTAAGAGAAGCACAGATACGCAGTATTTT
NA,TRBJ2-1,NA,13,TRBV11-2,CASRSLSYNEQFF,TGTGCCAGCCGGAGTCTCTCCTACAATGAGCAGTTCTTC